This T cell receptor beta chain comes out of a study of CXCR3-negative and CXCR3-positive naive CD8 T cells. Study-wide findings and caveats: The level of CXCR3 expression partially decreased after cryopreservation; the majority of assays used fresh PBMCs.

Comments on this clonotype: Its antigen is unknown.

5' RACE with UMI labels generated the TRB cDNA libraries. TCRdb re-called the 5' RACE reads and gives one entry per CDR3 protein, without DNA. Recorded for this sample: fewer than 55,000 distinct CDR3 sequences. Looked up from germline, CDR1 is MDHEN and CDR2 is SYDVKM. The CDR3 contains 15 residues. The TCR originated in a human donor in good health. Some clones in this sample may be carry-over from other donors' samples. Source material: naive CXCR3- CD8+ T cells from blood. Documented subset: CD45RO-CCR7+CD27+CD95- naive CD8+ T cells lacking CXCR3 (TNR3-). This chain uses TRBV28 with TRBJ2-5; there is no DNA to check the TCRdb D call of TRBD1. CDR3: CASRTYRAIQETQYF.